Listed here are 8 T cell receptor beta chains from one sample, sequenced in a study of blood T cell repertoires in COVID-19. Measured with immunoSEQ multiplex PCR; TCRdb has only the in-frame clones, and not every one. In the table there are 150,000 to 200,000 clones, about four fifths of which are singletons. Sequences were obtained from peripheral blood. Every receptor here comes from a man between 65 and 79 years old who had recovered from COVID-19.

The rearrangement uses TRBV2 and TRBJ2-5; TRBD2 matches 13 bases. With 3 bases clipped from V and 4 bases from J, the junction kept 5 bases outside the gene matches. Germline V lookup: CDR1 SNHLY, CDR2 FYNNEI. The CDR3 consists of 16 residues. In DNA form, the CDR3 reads TGTGCCAGCAGTGAGACTAGCGGGAGGACGTCAGAGACCCAGTACTTC. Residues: CASSETSGRTSETQYF. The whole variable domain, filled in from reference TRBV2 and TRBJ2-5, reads EPEVTQTPSHQVTQMGQEVILRCVPISNHLYFYWYRQILGQKVEFLVSFYNNEISEKSEIFDDQFSVERPDGSNFTLKIRSTKLEDSAMYFCASSETSGRTSETQYFGPGTRLLVL.

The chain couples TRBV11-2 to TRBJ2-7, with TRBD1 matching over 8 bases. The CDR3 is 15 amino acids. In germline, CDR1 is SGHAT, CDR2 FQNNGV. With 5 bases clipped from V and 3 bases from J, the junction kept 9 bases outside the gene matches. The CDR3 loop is CASSEGQGPGYEQYF. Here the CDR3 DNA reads TGTGCCAGCAGCGAAGGACAGGGTCCAGGCTACGAGCAGTACTTC.

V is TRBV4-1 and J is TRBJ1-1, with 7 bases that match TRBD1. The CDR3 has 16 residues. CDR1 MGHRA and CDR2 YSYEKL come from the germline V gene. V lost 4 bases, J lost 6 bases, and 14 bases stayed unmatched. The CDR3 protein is CASSLETGVFIAEAFF. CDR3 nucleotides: TGCGCCAGCAGCCTAGAAACAGGGGTATTTATTGCTGAAGCTTTCTTT.

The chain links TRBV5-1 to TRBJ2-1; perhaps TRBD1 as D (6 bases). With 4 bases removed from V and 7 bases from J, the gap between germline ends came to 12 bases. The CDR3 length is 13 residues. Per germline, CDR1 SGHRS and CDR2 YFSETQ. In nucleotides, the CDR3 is TGCGCCAGCAGCCTGGACGGACAGAATGAGCAGTTCTTC. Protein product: CASSLDGQNEQFF. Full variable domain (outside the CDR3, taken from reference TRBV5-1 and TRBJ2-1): KAGVTQTPRYLIKTRGQQVTLSCSPISGHRSVSWYQQTPGQGLQFLFEYFSETQRNKGNFPGRFSGRQFSNSRSEMNVSTLELGDSALYLCASSLDGQNEQFFGPGTRLTVL.

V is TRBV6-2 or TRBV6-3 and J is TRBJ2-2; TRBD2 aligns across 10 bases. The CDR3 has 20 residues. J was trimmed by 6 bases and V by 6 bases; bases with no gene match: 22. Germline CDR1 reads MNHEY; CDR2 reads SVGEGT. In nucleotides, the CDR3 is TGTGCCAGCAGCCAACGCCCCCGTTTTACTAGCGGGGTCTACCCCGGGGAGCTGTTTTTT. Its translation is CASSQRPRFTSGVYPGELFF.

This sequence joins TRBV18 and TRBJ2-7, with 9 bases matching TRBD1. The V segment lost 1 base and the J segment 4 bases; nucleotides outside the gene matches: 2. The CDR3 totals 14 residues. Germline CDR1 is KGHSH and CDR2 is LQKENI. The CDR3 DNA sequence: TGTGCCAGCTCACCACGACAGGGGGAGTACGAGCAGTACTTC. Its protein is CASSPRQGEYEQYF.

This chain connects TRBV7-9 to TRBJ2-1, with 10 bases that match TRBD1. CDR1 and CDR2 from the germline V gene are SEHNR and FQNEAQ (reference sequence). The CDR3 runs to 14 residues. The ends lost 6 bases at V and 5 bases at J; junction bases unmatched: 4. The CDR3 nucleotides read TGTGCCAGCAGTAGACAGGGGGCGAACAATGAGCAGTTCTTC. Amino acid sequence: CASSRQGANNEQFF.

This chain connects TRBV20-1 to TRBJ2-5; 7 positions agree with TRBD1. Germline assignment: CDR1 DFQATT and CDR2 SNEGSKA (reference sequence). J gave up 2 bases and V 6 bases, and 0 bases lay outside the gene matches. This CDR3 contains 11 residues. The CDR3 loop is CSAGQQETQYF. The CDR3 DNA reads TGCAGTGCGGGACAGCAAGAGACCCAGTACTTC.